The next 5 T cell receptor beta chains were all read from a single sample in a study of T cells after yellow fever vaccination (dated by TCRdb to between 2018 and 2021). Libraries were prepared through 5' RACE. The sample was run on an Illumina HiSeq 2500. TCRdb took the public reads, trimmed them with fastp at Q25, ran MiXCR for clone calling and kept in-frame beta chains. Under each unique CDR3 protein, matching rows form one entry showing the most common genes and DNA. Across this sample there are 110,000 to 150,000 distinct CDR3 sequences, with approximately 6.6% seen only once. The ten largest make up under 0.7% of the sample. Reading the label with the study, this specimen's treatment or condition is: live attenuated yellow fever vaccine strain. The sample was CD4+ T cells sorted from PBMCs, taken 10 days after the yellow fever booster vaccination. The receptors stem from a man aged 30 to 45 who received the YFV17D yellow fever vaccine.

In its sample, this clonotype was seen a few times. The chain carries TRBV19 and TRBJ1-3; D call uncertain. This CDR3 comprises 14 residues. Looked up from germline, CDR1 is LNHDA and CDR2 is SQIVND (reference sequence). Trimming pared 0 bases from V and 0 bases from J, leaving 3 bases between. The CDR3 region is CASSIERSGNTIYF. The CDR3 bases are TGTGCCAGTAGTATAGAACGCTCTGGAAACACCATATATTTT. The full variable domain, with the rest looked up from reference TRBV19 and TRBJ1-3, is DGGITQSPKYLFRKEGQNVTLSCEQNLNHDAMYWYRQDPGQGLRLIYYSQIVNDFQKGDIAEGYSVSREKKESFPLTVTSAQKNPTAFYLCASSIERSGNTIYFGEGSWLTVV.

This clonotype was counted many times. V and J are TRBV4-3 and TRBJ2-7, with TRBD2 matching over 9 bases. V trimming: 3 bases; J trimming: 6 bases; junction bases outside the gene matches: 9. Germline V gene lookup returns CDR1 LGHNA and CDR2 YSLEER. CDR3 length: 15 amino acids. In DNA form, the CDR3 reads TGCGCCAGCAGCCATACCTTAGCGGGAGCTGGCGAGCAGTACTTC. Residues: CASSHTLAGAGEQYF.

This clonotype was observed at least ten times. CDR3 residues: CASSSTDQETQYF. CDR3 bases: TGTGCCAGCAGCTCGACAGACCAAGAGACCCAGTACTTC. V usage is TRBV11-2 and J usage is TRBJ2-5; D perhaps matches TRBD1 (5 bases). Germline CDR1 and CDR2: SGHAT and FQNNGV. Trimming took off 4 bases at V and 0 bases at J, with 6 bases between the two ends. This CDR3 region has 13 residues.

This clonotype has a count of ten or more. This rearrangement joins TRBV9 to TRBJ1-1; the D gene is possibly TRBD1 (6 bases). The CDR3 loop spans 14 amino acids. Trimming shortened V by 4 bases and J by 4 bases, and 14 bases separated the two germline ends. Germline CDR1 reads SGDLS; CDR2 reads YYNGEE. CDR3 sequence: CASSPGADGTEAFF. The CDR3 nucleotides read TGTGCCAGCAGCCCAGGGGCTGATGGCACTGAAGCTTTCTTT.

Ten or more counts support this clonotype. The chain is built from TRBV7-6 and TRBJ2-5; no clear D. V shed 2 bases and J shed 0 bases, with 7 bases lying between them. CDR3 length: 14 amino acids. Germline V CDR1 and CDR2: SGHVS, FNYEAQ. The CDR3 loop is CASSLMGYQETQYF. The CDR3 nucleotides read TGTGCCAGCAGCTTAATGGGCTACCAAGAGACCCAGTACTTC.